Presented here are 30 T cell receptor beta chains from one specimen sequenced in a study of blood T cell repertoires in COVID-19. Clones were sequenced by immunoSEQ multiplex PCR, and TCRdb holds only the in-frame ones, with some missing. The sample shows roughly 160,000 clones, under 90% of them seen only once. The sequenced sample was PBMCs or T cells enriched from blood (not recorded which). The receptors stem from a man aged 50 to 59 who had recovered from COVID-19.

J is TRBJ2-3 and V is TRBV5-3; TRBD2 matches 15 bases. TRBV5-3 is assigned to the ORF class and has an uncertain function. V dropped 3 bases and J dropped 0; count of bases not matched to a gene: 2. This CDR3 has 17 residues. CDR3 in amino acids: CARSWTSGGASTDTQYF. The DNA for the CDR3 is TGTGCCAGAAGCTGGACTAGCGGGGGGGCTAGCACAGATACGCAGTATTTT.

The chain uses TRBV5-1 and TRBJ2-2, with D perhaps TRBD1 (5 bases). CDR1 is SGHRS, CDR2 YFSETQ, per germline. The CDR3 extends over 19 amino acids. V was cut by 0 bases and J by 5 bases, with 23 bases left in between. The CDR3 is CASSLGSGSIVAKTGELFF. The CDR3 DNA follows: TGCGCCAGCAGCTTGGGGTCAGGGTCGATCGTAGCTAAGACCGGGGAGCTGTTTTTT.

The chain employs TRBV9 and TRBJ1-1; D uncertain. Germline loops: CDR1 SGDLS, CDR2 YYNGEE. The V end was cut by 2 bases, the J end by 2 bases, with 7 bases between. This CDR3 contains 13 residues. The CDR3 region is CASSVGSNTEAFF. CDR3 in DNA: TGTGCCAGCAGCGTTGGTAGTAACACTGAAGCTTTCTTT.

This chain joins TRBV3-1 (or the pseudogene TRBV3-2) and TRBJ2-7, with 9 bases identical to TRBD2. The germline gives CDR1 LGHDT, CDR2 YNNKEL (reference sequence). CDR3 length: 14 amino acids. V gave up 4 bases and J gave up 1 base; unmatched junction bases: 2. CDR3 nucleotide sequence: TGTGCCAGCAGCCGACTAGCGGCATCCTACGAGCAGTACTTC. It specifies CASSRLAASYEQYF.

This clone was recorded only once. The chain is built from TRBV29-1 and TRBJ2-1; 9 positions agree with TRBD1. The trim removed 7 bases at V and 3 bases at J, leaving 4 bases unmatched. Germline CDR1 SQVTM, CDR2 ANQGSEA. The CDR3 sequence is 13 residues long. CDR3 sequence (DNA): TGCAGCGCCGGGACAGGGTACTACAATGAGCAGTTCTTC. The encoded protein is CSAGTGYYNEQFF.

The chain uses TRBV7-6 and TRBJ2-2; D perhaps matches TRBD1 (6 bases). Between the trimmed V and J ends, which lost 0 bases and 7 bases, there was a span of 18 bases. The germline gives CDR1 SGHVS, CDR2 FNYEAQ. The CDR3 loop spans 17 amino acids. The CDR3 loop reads CASSLAPGETFGGELFF. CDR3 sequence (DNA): TGTGCCAGCAGCTTAGCCCCAGGGGAAACGTTTGGCGGGGAGCTGTTTTTT.

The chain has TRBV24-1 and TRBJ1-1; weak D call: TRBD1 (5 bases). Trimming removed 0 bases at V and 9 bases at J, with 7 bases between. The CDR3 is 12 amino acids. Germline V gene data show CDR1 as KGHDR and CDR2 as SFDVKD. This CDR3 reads CATSDLAGQAFF. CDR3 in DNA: TGTGCCACCAGTGATTTGGCAGGGCAAGCTTTCTTT.

Here the CDR3 DNA reads TGCGCCAGCTTTTCGGGGGGTCAAAACTCTGGGGCCAACGTCCTGACTTTC. Residues: CASFSGGQNSGANVLTF. The chain recombines TRBV4-1 with TRBJ2-6, with 7 bases fitting TRBD2. The CDR3 extends over 17 amino acids. Trimming took 8 bases from V and 0 from J; bases not matched to a gene: 10. Germline CDR1 is MGHRA and CDR2 is YSYEKL.

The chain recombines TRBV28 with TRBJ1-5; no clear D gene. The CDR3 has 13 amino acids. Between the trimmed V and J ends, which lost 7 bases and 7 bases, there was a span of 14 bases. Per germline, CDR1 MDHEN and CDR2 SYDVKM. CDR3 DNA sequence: TGTGCCAGCAATAGCCTCTCCCGGCAGCCCCAGCATTTT. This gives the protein CASNSLSRQPQHF.

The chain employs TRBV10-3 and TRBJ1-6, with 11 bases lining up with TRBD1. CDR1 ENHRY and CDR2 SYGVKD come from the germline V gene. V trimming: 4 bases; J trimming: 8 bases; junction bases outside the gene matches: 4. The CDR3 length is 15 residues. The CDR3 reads CAISVRDRGDSPLHF. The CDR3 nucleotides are TGTGCCATCAGTGTTAGGGACAGGGGGGATTCACCCCTCCACTTT.

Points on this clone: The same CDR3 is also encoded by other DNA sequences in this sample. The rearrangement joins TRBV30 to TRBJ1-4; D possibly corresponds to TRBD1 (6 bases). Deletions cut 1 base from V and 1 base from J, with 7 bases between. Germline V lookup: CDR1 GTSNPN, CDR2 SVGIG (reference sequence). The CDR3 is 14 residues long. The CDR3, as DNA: TGTGCCTGGAGTGGAGGGGGAACTAATGAAAAACTGTTTTTT. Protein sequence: CAWSGGGTNEKLFF.

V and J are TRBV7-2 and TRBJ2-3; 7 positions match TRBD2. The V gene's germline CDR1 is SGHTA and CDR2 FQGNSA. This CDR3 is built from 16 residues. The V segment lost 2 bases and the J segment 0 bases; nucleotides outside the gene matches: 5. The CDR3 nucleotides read TGTGCCAGCAGCTTATGGGGGGGGGTCAGCACAGATACGCAGTATTTT. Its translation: CASSLWGGVSTDTQYF.

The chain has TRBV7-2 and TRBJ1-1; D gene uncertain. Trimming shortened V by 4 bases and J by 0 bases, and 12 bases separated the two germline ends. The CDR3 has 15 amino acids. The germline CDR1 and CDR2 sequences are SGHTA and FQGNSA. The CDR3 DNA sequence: TGTGCCAGCAGCTCCCGTGGTGGCATGAACACTGAAGCTTTCTTT. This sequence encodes CASSSRGGMNTEAFF.

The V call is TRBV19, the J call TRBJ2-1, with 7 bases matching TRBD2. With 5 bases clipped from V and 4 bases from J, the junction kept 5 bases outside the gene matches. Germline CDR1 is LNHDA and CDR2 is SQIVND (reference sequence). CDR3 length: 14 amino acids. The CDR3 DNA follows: TGTGCCAGTAGTCTGGGGGGGTCTTACAATGAGCAGTTCTTC. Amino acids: CASSLGGSYNEQFF. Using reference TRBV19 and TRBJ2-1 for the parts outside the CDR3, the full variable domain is DGGITQSPKYLFRKEGQNVTLSCEQNLNHDAMYWYRQDPGQGLRLIYYSQIVNDFQKGDIAEGYSVSREKKESFPLTVTSAQKNPTAFYLCASSLGGSYNEQFFGPGTRLTVL.

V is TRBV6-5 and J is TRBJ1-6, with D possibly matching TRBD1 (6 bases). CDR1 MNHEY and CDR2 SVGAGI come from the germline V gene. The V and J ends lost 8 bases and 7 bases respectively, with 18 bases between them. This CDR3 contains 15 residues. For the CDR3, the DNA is TGTGCCAGCCTATCGGATTGGGGGCACAATTCACCCCTCCACTTT. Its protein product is CASLSDWGHNSPLHF.

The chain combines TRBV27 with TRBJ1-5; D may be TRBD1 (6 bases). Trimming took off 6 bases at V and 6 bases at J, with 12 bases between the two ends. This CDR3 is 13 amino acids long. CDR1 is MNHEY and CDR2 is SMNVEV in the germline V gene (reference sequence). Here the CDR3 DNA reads TGTGCCAGCAGGCGGGGGCTCGGTCAGCCCCAGCATTTT. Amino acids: CASRRGLGQPQHF.

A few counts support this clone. CDR3 DNA: TGTGCCAGCAGCACCATACGGGGTTTAGGCACTGAAGCTTTCTTT. It specifies CASSTIRGLGTEAFF. The J gene is TRBJ1-1, the V gene TRBV9; D unclear. Germline V gives CDR1 SGDLS, CDR2 YYNGEE. The CDR3 is made up of 15 amino acids. Trimming stripped 4 bases from V and 4 bases from J, with 17 bases between.

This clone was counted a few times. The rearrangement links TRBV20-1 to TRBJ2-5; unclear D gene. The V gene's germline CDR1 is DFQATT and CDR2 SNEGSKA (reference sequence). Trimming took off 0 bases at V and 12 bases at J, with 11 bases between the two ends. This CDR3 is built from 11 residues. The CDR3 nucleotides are TGCAGTGCTAGAGATCGTGAGCGCGAGTACTTC. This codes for CSARDREREYF.

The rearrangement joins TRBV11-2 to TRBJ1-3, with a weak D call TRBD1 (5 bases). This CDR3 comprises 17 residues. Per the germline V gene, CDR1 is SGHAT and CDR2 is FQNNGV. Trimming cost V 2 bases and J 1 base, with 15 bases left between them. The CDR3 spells CASSLKVQGWSGNTIYF. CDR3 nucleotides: TGTGCCAGCAGCTTAAAGGTGCAGGGTTGGTCTGGAAACACCATATATTTT.

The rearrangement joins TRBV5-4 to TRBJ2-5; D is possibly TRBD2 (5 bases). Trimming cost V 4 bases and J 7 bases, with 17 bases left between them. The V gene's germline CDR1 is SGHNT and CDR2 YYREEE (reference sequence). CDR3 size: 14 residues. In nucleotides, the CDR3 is TGTGCCAGCAGCGCCGGACTGGGAGAGGGGACCCAGTACTTC. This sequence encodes CASSAGLGEGTQYF.

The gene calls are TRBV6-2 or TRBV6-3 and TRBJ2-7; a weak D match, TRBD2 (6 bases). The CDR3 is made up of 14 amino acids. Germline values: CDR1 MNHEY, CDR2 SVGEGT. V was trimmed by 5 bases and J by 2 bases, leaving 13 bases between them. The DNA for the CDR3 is TGTGCCAGCAGTCGCAGCGGGCCCACCTACGAGCAGTACTTC. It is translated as CASSRSGPTYEQYF.

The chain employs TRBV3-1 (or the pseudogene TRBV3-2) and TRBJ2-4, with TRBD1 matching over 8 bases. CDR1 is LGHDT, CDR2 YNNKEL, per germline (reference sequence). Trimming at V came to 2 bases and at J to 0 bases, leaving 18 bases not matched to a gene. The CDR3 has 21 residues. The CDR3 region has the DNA TGTGCCAGCAGCCAAAGGATCATGCGTCAGGGGGCAAGTATAGCCAAAAACATTCAGTACTTC. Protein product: CASSQRIMRQGASIAKNIQYF.

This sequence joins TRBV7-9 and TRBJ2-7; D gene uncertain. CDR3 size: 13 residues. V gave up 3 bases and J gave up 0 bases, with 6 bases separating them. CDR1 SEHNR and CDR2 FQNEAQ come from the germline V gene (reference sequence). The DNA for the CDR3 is TGTGCCAGCAGCTTTGGCCTCTCCTACGAGCAGTACTTC. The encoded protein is CASSFGLSYEQYF.

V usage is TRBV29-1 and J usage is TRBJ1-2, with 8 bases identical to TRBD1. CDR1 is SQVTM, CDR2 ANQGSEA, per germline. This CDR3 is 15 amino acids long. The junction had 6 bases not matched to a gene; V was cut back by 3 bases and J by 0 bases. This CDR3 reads CSVDLGGQANYGYTF. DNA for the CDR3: TGCAGCGTTGACCTGGGGGGACAGGCTAACTATGGCTACACCTTC.

CDR3 nucleotide sequence: TGTGCCAGCTCACCCTACCAGGGAAGCACTAATGAAAAACTGTTTTTT. This gives the protein CASSPYQGSTNEKLFF. The chain has TRBV18 and TRBJ1-4; D may be TRBD1 (5 bases). Germline V gene lookup returns CDR1 KGHSH and CDR2 LQKENI. The CDR3 has 16 amino acids. With 3 bases removed from V and 2 bases from J, the gap between germline ends came to 13 bases.

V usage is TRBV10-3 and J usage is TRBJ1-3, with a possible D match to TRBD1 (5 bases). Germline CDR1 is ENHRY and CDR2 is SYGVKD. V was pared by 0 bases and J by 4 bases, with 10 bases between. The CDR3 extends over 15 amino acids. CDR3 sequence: CAISESKDRGNTIYF. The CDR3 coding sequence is TGTGCCATCAGTGAGTCGAAAGACAGAGGAAACACCATATATTTT.

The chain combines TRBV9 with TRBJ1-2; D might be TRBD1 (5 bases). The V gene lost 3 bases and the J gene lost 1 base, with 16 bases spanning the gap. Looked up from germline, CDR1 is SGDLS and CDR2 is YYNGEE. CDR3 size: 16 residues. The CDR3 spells CASSARGGFGNYGYTF. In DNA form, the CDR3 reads TGTGCCAGCAGCGCCCGGGGGGGATTCGGTAACTATGGCTACACCTTC.

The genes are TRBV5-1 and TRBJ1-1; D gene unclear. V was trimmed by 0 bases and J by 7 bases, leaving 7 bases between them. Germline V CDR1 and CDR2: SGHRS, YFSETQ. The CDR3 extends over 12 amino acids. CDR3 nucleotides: TGCGCCAGCAGCTTGGGTCGAGGTGAAGCTTTCTTT. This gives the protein CASSLGRGEAFF. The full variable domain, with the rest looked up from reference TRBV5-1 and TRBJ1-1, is KAGVTQTPRYLIKTRGQQVTLSCSPISGHRSVSWYQQTPGQGLQFLFEYFSETQRNKGNFPGRFSGRQFSNSRSEMNVSTLELGDSALYLCASSLGRGEAFFGQGTRLTVV.

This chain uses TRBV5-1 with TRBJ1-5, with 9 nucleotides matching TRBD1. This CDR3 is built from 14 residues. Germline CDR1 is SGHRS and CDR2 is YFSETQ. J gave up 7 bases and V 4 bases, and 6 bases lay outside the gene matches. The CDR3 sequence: CASSEGQGQQPQHF. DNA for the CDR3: TGCGCCAGCAGCGAAGGACAGGGGCAACAGCCCCAGCATTTT.

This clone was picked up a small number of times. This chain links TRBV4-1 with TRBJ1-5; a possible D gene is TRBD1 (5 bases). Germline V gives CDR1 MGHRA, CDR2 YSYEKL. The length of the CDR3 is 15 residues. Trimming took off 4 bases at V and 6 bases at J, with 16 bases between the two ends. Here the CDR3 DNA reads TGCGCCAGCAGCCCAGGGACTACTCAAGGTCAGCCCCAGCATTTT. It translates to CASSPGTTQGQPQHF.